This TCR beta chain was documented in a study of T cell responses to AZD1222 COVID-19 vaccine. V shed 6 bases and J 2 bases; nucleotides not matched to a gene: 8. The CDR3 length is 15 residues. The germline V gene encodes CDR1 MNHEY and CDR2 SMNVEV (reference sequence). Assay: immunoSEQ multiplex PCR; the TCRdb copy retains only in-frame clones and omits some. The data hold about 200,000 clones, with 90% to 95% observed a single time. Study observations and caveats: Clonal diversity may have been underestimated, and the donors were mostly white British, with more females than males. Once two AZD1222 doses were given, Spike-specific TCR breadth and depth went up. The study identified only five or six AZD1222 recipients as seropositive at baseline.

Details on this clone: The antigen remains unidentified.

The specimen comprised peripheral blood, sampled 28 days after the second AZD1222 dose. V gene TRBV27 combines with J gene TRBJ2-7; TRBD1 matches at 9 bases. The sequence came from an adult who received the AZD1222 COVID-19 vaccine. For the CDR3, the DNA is TGTGCCAGCAGAGAATTGGGACAGGGCCCCTACGAGCAGTACTTC. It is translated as CASRELGQGPYEQYF.